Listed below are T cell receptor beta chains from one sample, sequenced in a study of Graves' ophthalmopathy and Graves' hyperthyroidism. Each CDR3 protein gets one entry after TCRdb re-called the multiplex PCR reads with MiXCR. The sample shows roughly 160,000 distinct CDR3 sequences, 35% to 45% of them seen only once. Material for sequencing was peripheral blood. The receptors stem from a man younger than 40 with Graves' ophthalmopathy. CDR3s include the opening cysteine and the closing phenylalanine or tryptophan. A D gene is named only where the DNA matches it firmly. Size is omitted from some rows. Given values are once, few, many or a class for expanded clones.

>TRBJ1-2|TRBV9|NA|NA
TGTGCCAGCAAGGGTAATCGCCTCTATGGCTACACCTTC
CASKGNRLYGYTF
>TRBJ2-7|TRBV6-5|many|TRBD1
TGTGCCAGCAGTTACTCGAGACAGGGCGGGTACGAGCAGTACTTC
CASSYSRQGGYEQYF
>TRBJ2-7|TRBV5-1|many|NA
TGCGCCAGCAGCTTGGGACCGGGACTCAAAAATCAGGACCTCGAGCAGTACTTC
CASSLGPGLKNQDLEQYF
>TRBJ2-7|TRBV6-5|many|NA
TGTGCCAGCAGTTACCCTACCGGGAAAGCCTACGAGCAGTACTTC
CASSYPTGKAYEQYF
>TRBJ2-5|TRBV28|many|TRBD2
TGTGCCAGCAGTTTACCAGCGGGAATGAGGGAGACCCAGTACTTC
CASSLPAGMRETQYF
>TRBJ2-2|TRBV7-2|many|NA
TGTGCCAGCAGCTTACCCCCGGTGGGGGAGCTGTTTTTT
CASSLPPVGELFF
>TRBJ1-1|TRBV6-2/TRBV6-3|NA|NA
TGTGCCAGCCTAACGTTACAGAACACTGAAGCTTTCTTT
CASLTLQNTEAFF
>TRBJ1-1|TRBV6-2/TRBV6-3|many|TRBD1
TGTGCCAGCAGCTCGGGACAGGGGGCGAGACCGAACACTGAAGCTTTCTTT
CASSSGQGARPNTEAFF
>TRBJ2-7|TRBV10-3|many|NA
TGTGCCATCAGTGAAGGTATGCCCCTCTACGAGCAGTACTTC
CAISEGMPLYEQYF
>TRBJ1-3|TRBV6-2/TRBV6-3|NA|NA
TGTGCCAGCAGCCAACCGCTTGGGTATGGAAACACCATATATTTT
CASSQPLGYGNTIYF